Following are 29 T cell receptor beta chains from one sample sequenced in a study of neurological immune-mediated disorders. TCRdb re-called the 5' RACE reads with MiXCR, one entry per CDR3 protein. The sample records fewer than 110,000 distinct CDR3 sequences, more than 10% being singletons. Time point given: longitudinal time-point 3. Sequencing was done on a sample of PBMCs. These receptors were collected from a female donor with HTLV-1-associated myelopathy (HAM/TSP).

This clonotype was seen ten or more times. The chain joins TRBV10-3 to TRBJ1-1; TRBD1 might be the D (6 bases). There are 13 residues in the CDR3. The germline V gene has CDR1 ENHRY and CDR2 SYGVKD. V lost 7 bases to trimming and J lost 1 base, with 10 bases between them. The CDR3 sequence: CAIMGTPNTEAFF. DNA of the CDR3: TGTGCCATCATGGGGACACCGAACACTGAAGCTTTCTTT.

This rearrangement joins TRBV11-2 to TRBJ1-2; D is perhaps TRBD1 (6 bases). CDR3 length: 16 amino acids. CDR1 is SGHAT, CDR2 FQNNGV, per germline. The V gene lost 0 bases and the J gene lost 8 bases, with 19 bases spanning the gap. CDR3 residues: CASSLDPGGRTKGYTF. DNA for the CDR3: TGTGCCAGCAGCTTAGATCCGGGGGGCCGGACGAAGGGCTACACCTTC.

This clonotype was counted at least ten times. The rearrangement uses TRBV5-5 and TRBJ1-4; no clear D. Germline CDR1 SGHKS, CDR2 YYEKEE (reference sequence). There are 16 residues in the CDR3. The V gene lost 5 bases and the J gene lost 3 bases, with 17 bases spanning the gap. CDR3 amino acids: CASRKSPAVANEKLFF. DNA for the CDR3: TGTGCCAGCAGGAAGAGTCCGGCGGTAGCTAATGAAAAACTGTTTTTT.

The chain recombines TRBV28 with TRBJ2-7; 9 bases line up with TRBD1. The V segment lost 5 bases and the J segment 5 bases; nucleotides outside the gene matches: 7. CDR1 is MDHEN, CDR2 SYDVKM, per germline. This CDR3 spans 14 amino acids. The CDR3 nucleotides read TGTGCCAGCAGTGCCTACAGGGGGCGCGACGAGCAGTACTTC. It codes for CASSAYRGRDEQYF.

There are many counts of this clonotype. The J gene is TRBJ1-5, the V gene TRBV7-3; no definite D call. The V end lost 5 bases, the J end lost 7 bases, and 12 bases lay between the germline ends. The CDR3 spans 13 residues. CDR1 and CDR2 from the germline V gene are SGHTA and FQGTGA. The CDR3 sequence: CASSIQPGQPQHF. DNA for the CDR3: TGTGCCAGCAGCATCCAACCGGGGCAGCCCCAGCATTTT.

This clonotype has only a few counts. CDR3 loop: CASSGRDSPYEQYF. The CDR3 nucleotides are TGTGCCAGCAGCGGCCGGGACTCCCCCTACGAGCAGTACTTC. The chain combines TRBV5-5 with TRBJ2-7, with D perhaps TRBD2 (6 bases). V was clipped by 4 bases and J by 2 bases, with 13 bases between them. CDR3 length: 14 amino acids. CDR1 SGHKS and CDR2 YYEKEE come from the germline V gene (reference sequence).

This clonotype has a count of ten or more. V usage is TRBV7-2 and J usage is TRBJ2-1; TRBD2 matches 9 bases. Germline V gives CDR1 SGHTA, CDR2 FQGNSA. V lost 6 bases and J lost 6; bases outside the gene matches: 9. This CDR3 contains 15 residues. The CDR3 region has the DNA TGTGCCAGCAGATCTCGGACTAGCGAAGTCAATGAGCAGTTCTTC. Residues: CASRSRTSEVNEQFF.

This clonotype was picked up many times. The CDR3 sequence is CASSSSSGEQYF. The CDR3 DNA reads as TGTGCCAGCAGTTCCTCTAGCGGCGAGCAGTACTTC. The V gene is TRBV6-5, the J gene TRBJ2-7; 7 bases map to TRBD2. With 4 bases clipped from V and 6 bases from J, the junction kept 3 bases outside the gene matches. Germline V CDR1 and CDR2: MNHEY, SVGAGI. The CDR3 spans 12 residues.

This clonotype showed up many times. In DNA, the CDR3 is TGTGCCAGCAGTCTACAGAGGTACGAGCAGTACTTC. It is translated as CASSLQRYEQYF. The chain uses TRBV11-2 and TRBJ2-7; D is unclear. Germline lookup yields CDR1 SGHAT and CDR2 FQNNGV. CDR3 length equals 12 residues. The V end lost 6 bases, the J end lost 4 bases, and 10 bases lay between the germline ends.

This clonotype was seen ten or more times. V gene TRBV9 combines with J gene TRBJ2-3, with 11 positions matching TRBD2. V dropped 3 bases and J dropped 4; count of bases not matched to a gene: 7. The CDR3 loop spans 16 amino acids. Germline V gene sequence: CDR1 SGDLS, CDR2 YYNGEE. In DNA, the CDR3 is TGTGCCAGCAGCGGGGTAGCGGGGGGGCACGCAGATACGCAGTATTTT. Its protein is CASSGVAGGHADTQYF.

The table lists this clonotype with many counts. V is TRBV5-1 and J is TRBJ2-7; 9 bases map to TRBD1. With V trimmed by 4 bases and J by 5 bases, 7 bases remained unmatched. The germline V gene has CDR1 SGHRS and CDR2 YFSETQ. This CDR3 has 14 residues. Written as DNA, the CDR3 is TGCGCCAGCAGCCCAGGACAGGGGAACCACGAGCAGTACTTC. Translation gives CASSPGQGNHEQYF. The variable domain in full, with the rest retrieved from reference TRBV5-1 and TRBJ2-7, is KAGVTQTPRYLIKTRGQQVTLSCSPISGHRSVSWYQQTPGQGLQFLFEYFSETQRNKGNFPGRFSGRQFSNSRSEMNVSTLELGDSALYLCASSPGQGNHEQYFGPGTRLTVT.

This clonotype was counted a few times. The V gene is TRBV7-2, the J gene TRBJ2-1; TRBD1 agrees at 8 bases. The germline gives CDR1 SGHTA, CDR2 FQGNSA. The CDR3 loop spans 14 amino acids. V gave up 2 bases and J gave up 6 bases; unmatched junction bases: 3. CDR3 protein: CASSLQGAGNEQFF. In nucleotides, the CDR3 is TGTGCCAGCAGCTTACAGGGGGCGGGCAATGAGCAGTTCTTC.

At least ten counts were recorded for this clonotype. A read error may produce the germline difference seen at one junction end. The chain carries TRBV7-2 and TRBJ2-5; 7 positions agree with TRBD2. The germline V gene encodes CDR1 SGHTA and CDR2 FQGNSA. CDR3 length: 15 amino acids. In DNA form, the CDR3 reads TGTGCCAGCACCTTAGATGGGGCTAGCGGAGAGACCCAGTACTTC. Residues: CASTLDGASGETQYF.

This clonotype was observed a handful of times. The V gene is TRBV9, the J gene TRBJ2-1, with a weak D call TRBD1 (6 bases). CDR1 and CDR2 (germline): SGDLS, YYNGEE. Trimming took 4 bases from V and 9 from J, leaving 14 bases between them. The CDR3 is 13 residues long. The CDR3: CASSFHRAGEQFF. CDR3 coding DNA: TGTGCCAGCAGCTTCCACAGGGCCGGTGAGCAGTTCTTC.

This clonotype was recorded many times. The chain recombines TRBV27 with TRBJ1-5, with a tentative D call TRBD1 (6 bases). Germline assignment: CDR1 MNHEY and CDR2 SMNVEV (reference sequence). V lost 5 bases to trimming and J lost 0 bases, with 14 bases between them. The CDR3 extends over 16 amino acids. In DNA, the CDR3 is TGTGCCAGCAGTCCGACAGGACCCTATAGCAATCAGCCCCAGCATTTT. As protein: CASSPTGPYSNQPQHF.

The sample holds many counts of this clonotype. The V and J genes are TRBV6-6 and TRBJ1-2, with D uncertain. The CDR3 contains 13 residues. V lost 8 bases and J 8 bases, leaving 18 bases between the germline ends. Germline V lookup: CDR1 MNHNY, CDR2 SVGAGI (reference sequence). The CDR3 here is CASHGPARDGYTF. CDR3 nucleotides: TGTGCCAGCCACGGGCCCGCTCGAGACGGCTACACCTTC.

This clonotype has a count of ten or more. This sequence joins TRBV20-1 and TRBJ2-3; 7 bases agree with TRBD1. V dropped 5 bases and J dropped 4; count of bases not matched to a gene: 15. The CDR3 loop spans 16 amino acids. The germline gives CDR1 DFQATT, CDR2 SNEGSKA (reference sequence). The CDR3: CSALGVLTGKPDTQYF. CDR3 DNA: TGCAGTGCTCTCGGGGTACTGACAGGGAAACCAGATACGCAGTATTTT.

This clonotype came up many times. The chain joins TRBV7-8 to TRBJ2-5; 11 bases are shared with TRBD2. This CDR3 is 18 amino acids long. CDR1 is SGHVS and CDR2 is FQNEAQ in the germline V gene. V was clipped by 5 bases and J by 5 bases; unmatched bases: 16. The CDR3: CASSTRTSGRVFGETQYF. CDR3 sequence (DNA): TGTGCCAGCAGCACACGGACTAGCGGGCGGGTCTTTGGGGAGACCCAGTACTTC.

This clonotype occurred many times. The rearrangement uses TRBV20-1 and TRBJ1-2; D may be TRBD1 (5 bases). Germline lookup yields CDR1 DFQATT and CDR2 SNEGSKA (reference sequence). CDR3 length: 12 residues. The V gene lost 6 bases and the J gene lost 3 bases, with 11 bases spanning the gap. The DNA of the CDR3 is TGCAGTGCCCAAAAAGGGGACTATGGCTACACCTTC. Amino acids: CSAQKGDYGYTF.

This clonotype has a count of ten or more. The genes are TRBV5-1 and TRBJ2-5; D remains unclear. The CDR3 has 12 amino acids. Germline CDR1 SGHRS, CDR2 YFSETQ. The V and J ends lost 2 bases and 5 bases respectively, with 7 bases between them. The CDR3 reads CASSFSGETQYF. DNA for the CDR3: TGCGCCAGCAGCTTTAGTGGCGAGACCCAGTACTTC.

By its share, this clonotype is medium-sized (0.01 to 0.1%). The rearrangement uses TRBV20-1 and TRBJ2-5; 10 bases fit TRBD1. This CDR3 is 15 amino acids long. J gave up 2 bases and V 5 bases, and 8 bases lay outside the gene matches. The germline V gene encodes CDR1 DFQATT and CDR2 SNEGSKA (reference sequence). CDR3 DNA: TGCAGTGCTTACCGGGACAGGGGCTCTCAAGAGACCCAGTACTTC. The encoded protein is CSAYRDRGSQETQYF.

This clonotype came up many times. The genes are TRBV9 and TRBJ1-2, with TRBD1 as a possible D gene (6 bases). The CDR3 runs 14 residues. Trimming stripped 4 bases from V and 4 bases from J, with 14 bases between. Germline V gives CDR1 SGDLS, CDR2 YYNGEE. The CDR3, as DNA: TGTGCCAGCAGCACTACAGGGTACCGCTATGGCTACACCTTC. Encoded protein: CASSTTGYRYGYTF.

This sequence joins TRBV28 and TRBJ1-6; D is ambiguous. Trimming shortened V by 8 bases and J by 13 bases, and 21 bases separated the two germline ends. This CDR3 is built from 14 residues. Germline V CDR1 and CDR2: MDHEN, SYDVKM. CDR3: CASGSRRSPEPLHF. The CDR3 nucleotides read TGTGCCAGCGGTAGTCGAAGGAGCCCCGAGCCCCTCCACTTT. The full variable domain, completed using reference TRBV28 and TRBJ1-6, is DVKVTQSSRYLVKRTGEKVFLECVQDMDHENMFWYRQDPGLGLRLIYFSYDVKMKEKGDIPEGYSVSREKKERFSLILESASTNQTSMYLCASGSRRSPEPLHFGNGTRLTVT.

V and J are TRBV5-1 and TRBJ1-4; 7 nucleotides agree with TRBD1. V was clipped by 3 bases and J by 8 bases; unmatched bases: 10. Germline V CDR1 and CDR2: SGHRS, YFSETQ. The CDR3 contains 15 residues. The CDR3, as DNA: TGCGCCAGCAGCTCGGTGGCAGGGGGACGAGAAAAACTGTTTTTT. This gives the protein CASSSVAGGREKLFF.

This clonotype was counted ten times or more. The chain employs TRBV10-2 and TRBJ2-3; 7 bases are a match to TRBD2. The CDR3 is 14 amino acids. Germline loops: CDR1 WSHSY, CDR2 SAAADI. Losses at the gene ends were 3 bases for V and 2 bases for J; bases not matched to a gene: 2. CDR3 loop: CASSDGGSTDTQYF. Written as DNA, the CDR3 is TGCGCCAGCAGTGACGGGGGGTCCACAGATACGCAGTATTTT.

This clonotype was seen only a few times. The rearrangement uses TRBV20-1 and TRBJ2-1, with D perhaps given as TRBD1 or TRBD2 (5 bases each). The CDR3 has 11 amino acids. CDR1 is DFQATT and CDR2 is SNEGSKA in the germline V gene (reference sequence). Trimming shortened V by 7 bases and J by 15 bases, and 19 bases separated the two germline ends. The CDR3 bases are TGCAGTGTCCAGACATATGGGGGTCGGTTCTTC. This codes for CSVQTYGGRFF.

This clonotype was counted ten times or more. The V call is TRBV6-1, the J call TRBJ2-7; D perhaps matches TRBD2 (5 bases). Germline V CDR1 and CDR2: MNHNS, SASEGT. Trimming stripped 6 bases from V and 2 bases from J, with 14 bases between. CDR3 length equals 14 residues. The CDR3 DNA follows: TGTGCCAGCAGCCGAGAGGGCGGCCCCTACGAGCAGTACTTC. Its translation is CASSREGGPYEQYF.

The CDR3 nucleotides are TGTGCCAGCAGTGTTTCCAGGACAGGGCTCTACGAGCAGTACTTC. This gives the protein CASSVSRTGLYEQYF. V usage is TRBV6-1 and J usage is TRBJ2-7; TRBD1 matches at 8 bases. Germline CDR1 reads MNHNS; CDR2 reads SASEGT. J gave up 3 bases and V 4 bases, and 8 bases lay outside the gene matches. The CDR3 runs 15 residues.

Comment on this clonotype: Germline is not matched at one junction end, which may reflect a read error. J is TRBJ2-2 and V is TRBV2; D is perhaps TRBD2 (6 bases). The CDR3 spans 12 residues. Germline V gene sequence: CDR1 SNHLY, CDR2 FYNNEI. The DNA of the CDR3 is TGTGCCAGCAGTGAAGCGGGCGGGGAGCCGTTTTTT. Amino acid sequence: CASSEAGGEPFF. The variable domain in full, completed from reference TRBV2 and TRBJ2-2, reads EPEVTQTPSHQVTQMGQEVILRCVPISNHLYFYWYRQILGQKVEFLVSFYNNEISEKSEIFDDQFSVERPDGSNFTLKIRSTKLEDSAMYFCASSEAGGEPFFGEGSRLTVL.